The source of this TCR beta chain is a study of beta chain features in type 1 diabetes. Via CD45RO/CCR7/CD25/CD127/CD95/CD27, cells of the CD4+ naive, central memory, regulatory and stem cell-like memory subsets were sorted. This CDR3 is 12 amino acids long. Germline lookup yields CDR1 SGHAT and CDR2 FQDESV (reference sequence). V trimming: 5 bases; J trimming: 12 bases; junction bases outside the gene matches: 7. As every portion of the isolated RNA was reverse transcribed, the sequencing read expressed TCRB transcripts. Assay: immunoSEQ multiplex PCR; the TCRdb copy retains only in-frame clones and omits some. The sample includes over 200,000 clones, about 11% of them seen just once. Overall study results and limits: Shorter TCRB CDR3s, moderately but significantly so, were found in Type 1 diabetes patients in all four CD4+ subsets. Using cDNA template may skew counts toward highly expressing activated cells. Patients' naive, central memory and Treg TCRB repertoires seemed closer to one another than those of healthy donors.

Regarding this clone: Its antigen is not identified.

This receptor was identified in a man aged 30 to 39 with type 1 diabetes. The V and J genes are TRBV11-1 and TRBJ2-3; 8 bases line up with TRBD2. The sequenced sample consisted of naive CD4+ T cells from blood. CDR3 DNA sequence: TGTGCCAGCAGCCTGGTTGCGGGGGGACAGTATTTT. Translated: CASSLVAGGQYF.